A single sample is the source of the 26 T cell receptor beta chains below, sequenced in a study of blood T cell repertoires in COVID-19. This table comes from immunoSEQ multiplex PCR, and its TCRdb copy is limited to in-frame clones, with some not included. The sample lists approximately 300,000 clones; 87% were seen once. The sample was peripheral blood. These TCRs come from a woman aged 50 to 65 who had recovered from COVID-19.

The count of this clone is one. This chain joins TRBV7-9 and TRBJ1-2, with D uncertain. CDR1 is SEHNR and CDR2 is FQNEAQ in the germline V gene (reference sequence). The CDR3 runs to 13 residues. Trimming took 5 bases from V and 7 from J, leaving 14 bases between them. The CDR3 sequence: CASSLSRFAGYTF. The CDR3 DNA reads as TGTGCCAGCAGCCTATCTCGGTTTGCTGGCTACACCTTC.

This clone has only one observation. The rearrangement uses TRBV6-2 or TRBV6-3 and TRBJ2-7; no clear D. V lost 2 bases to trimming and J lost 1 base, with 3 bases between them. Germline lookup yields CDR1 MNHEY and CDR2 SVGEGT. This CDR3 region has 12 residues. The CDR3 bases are TGTGCCAGCAGTTACGCGTCCTACGAGCAGTACTTC. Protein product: CASSYASYEQYF.

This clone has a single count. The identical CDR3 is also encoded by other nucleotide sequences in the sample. CDR3 loop: CASSLIVTGELFF. CDR3 DNA sequence: TGTGCCAGCAGCTTAATCGTCACCGGGGAGCTGTTTTTT. V gene TRBV7-3 combines with J gene TRBJ2-2; D uncertain. The CDR3 contains 13 residues. Deletions cut 1 base from V and 4 bases from J, with 4 bases between. Germline CDR1 and CDR2: SGHTA and FQGTGA. The full variable domain, completed using reference TRBV7-3 and TRBJ2-2, is GAGVSQTPSNKVTEKGKYVELRCDPISGHTALYWYRQSLGQGPEFLIYFQGTGAADDSGLPNDRFFAVRPEGSVSTLKIQRTERGDSAVYLCASSLIVTGELFFGEGSRLTVL.

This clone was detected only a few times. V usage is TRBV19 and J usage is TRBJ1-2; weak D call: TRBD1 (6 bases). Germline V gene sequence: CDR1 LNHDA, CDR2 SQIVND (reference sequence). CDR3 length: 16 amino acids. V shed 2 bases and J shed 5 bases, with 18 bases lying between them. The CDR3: CASSIFSAGERYGYTF. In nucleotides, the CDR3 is TGTGCCAGTAGTATATTCTCGGCAGGGGAAAGGTATGGCTACACCTTC.

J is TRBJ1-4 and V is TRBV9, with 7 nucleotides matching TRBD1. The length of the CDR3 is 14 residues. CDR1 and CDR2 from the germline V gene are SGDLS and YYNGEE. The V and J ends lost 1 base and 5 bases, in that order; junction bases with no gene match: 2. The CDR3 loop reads CASSVTQGNEKLFF. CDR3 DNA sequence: TGTGCCAGCAGCGTAACACAGGGGAATGAAAAACTGTTTTTT. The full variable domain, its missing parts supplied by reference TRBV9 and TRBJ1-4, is DSGVTQTPKHLITATGQRVTLRCSPRSGDLSVYWYQQSLDQGLQFLIQYYNGEERAKGNILERFSAQQFPDLHSELNLSSLELGDSALYFCASSVTQGNEKLFFGSGTQLSVL.

CDR3 nucleotide sequence: TGTGCCAGCAGACGGACTAGCGGGGGGAGCTCCTACAATGAGCAGTTCTTC. This sequence encodes CASRRTSGGSSYNEQFF. The chain links TRBV7-8 to TRBJ2-1; TRBD2 aligns across 14 bases. Per the germline V gene, CDR1 is SGHVS and CDR2 is FQNEAQ. J lost 0 bases, V lost 6 bases, and 4 bases had no gene match. The CDR3 sequence is 17 residues long.

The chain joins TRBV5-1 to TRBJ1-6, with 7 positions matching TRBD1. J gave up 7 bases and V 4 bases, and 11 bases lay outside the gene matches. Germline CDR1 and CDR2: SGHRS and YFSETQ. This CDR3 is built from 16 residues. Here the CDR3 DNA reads TGCGCCAGCAGCGCGACTACAGGGGCGGGCAATTCACCCCTCCACTTT. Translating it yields CASSATTGAGNSPLHF.

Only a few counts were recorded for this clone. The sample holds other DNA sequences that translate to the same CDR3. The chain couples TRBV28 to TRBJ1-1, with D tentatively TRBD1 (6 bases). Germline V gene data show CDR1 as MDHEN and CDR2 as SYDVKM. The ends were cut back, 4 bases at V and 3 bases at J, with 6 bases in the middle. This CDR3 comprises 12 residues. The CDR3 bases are TGTGCCAGCAGTTCAGGGGACACTGAAGCTTTCTTT. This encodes CASSSGDTEAFF.

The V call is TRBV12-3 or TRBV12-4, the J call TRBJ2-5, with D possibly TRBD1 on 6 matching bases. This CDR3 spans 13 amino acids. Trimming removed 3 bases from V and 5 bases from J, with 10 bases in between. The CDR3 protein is CASSFDRWETQYF. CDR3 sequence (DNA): TGTGCCAGCAGTTTCGACAGGTGGGAGACCCAGTACTTC.

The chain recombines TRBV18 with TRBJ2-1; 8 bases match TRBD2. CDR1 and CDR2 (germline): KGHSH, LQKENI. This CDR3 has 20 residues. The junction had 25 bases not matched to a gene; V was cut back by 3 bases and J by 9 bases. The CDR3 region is CASSPREGWMTGLKGGEQFF. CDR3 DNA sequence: TGTGCCAGCTCACCCCGGGAGGGATGGATGACCGGTCTTAAAGGGGGTGAGCAGTTCTTC.

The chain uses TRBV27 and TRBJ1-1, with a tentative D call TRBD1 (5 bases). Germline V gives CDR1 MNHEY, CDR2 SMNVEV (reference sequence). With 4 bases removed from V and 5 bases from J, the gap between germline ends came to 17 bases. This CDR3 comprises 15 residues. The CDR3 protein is CASSWGWGERTEAFF. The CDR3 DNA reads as TGTGCCAGCAGTTGGGGATGGGGGGAGAGAACTGAAGCTTTCTTT.

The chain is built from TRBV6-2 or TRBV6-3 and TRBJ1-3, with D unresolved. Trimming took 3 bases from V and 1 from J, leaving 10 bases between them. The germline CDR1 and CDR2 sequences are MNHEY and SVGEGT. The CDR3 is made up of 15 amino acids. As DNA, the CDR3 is TGTGCCAGCAGTTATCTACGGGGTTCTGGAAACACCATATATTTT. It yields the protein CASSYLRGSGNTIYF.

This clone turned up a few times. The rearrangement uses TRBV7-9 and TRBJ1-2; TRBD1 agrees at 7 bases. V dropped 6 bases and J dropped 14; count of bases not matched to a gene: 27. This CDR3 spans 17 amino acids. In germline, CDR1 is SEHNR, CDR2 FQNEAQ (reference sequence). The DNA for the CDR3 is TGTGCCAGCAGTCCCGAGGGGACAGCCTCCCCGGGTGGGCTTGATACCTTC. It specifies CASSPEGTASPGGLDTF.

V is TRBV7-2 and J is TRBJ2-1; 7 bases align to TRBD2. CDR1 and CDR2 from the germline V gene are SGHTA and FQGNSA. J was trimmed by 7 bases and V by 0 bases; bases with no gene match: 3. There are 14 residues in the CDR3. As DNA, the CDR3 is TGTGCCAGCAGCTTAGCGTTCGGGGGGAATGAGCAGTTCTTC. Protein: CASSLAFGGNEQFF.

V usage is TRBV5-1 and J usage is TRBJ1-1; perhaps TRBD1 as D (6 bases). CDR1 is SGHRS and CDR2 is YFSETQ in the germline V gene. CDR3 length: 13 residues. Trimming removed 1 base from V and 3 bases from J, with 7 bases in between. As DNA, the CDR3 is TGCGCCAGCAGCTTGAGACAGGACACTGAAGCTTTCTTT. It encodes CASSLRQDTEAFF. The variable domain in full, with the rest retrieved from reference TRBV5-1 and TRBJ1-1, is KAGVTQTPRYLIKTRGQQVTLSCSPISGHRSVSWYQQTPGQGLQFLFEYFSETQRNKGNFPGRFSGRQFSNSRSEMNVSTLELGDSALYLCASSLRQDTEAFFGQGTRLTVV.

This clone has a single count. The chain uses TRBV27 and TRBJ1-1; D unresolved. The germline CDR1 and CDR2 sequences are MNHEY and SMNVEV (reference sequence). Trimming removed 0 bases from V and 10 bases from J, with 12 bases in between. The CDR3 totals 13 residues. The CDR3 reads CASSLSKAGSAFF. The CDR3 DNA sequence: TGTGCCAGCAGTTTATCGAAGGCGGGTTCAGCTTTCTTT.

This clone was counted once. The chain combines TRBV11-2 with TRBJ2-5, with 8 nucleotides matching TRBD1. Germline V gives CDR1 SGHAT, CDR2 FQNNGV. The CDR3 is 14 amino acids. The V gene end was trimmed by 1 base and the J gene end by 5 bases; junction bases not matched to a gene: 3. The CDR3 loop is CASSLGRGRETQYF. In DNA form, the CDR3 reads TGTGCCAGCAGCTTAGGCAGGGGGCGGGAGACCCAGTACTTC.

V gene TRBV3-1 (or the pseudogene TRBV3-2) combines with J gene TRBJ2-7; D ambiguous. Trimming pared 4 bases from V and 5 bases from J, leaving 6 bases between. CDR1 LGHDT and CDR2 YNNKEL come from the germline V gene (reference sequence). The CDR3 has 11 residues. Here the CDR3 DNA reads TGTGCCAGCAGCCTAAAAAACGAGCAGTACTTC. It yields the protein CASSLKNEQYF.

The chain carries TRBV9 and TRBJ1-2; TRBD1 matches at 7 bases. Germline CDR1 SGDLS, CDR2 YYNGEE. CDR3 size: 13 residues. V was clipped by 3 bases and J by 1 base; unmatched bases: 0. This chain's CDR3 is CASSGQGNYGYTF. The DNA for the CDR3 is TGTGCCAGCAGCGGACAGGGTAACTATGGCTACACCTTC. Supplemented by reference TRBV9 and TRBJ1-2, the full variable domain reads DSGVTQTPKHLITATGQRVTLRCSPRSGDLSVYWYQQSLDQGLQFLIQYYNGEERAKGNILERFSAQQFPDLHSELNLSSLELGDSALYFCASSGQGNYGYTFGSGTRLTVV.

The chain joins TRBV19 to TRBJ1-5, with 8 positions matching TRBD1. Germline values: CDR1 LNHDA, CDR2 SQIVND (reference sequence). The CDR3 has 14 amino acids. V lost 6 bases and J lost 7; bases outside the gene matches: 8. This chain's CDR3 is CASSSDRVEQPQHF. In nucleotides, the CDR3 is TGTGCCAGTAGCTCGGACAGGGTGGAACAGCCCCAGCATTTT.

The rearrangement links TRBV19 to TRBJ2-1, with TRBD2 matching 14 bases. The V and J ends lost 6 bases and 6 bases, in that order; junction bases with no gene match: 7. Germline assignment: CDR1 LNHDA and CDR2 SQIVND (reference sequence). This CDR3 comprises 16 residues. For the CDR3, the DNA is TGTGCCAGTAGAGCACCGACTAGCGGGAGGGTCAATGAGCAGTTCTTC. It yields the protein CASRAPTSGRVNEQFF.

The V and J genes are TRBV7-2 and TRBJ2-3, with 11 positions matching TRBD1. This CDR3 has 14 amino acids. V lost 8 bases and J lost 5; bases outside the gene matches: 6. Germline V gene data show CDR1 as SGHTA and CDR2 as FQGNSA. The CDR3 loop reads CASAGQGVIDTQYF. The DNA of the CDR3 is TGTGCCAGCGCGGGACAGGGGGTCATAGATACGCAGTATTTT.

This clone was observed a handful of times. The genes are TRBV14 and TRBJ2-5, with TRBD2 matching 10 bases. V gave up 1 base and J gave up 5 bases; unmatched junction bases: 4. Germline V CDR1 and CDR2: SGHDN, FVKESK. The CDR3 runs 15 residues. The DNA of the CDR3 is TGTGCCAGCAGCCAAGCAGCGGGGGGGCCTGAGACCCAGTACTTC. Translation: CASSQAAGGPETQYF.

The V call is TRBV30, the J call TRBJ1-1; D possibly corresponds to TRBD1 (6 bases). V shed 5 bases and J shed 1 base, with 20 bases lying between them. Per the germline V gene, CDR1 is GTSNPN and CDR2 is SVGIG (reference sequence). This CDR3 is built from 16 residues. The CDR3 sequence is CAWDILYKQGNTEAFF. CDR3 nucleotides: TGTGCCTGGGATATCCTTTACAAACAGGGGAACACTGAAGCTTTCTTT. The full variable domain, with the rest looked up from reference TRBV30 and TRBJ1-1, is SQTIHQWPATLVQPVGSPLSLECTVEGTSNPNLYWYRQAAGRGLQLLFYSVGIGQISSEVPQNLSASRPQDRQFILSSKKLLLSDSGFYLCAWDILYKQGNTEAFFGQGTRLTVV.

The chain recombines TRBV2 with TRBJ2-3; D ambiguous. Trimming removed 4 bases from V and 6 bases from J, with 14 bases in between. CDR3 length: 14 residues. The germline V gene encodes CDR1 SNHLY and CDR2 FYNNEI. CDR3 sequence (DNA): TGTGCCAGCAGTGCCATAGTAGTCGGGGATACGCAGTATTTT. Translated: CASSAIVVGDTQYF. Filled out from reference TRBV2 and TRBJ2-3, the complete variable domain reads EPEVTQTPSHQVTQMGQEVILRCVPISNHLYFYWYRQILGQKVEFLVSFYNNEISEKSEIFDDQFSVERPDGSNFTLKIRSTKLEDSAMYFCASSAIVVGDTQYFGPGTRLTVL.

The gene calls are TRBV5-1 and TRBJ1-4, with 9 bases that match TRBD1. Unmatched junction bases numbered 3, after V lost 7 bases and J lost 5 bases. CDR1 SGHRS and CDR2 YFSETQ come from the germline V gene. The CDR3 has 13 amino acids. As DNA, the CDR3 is TGCGCCAGCGGGACAGGGCCGAATGAAAAACTGTTTTTT. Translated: CASGTGPNEKLFF.